This T cell receptor (beta chain) came from a study of cytomegalovirus exposure and HLA in healthy donors. Study-wide results and limits: A few V segments could not be told apart, such as TRBV6-2 and TRBV6-3, and were left out.

Primers included in the PCR were 60 Vbeta and 13 Jbeta primers. In the study's own analysis: Later work found around 80 million unique TCR beta chains, with approximately 12 million shared. Some clones are missing from TCRdb's copy, which holds only in-frame ones; the method was immunoSEQ multiplex PCR. That table is the source of V, J and clone size, and D and trimming were worked out from the DNA. The table includes approximately 130,000 clones, approximately 8.6% detected once. CDR3 length equals 15 residues. Germline CDR1 reads SGDLS; CDR2 reads YYNGEE. V gave up 4 bases and J gave up 5 bases; unmatched junction bases: 5. In this sample, this clone turned up a few times. What it binds is not known.

This chain links TRBV9 with TRBJ1-4; 10 bases fit TRBD1. The sequencing sample was made of PBMCs. The TCR originated in a woman aged 40 to 50 in good health and CMV-seropositive. This CDR3 reads CASSIGTGENEKLFF. DNA of the CDR3: TGTGCCAGCAGCATAGGGACAGGGGAGAATGAAAAACTGTTTTTT. The variable domain in full, completed from reference TRBV9 and TRBJ1-4, reads DSGVTQTPKHLITATGQRVTLRCSPRSGDLSVYWYQQSLDQGLQFLIQYYNGEERAKGNILERFSAQQFPDLHSELNLSSLELGDSALYFCASSIGTGENEKLFFGSGTQLSVL.